The 19 T cell receptor beta chains in this list originate from one sample, sequenced in a study of T-cell memory formation after mild COVID-19. MiXCR was run by TCRdb on the 5' RACE reads, yielding one entry per CDR3 protein. The repertoire has roughly 510,000 distinct CDR3 sequences, 15% to 20% of them found once; the top ten carry just over 8%. Sequenced material: PBMCs or a T cell subset sorted from them (not recorded which). All receptors come from an adult woman who had mild COVID-19 (a few samples of this study predate the infection). Cell type and time point are not known.

The chain recombines TRBV18 with TRBJ2-5; 7 positions agree with TRBD1. J lost 3 bases, V lost 3 bases, and 7 bases had no gene match. The CDR3 is 15 amino acids. Per germline, CDR1 KGHSH and CDR2 LQKENI. The CDR3 loop reads CASSPGTASKETQYF. CDR3 nucleotide sequence: TGTGCCAGCTCACCCGGGACAGCAAGCAAAGAGACCCAGTACTTC.

This clonotype was picked up one time. This chain links TRBV2 with TRBJ2-7; 8 nucleotides agree with TRBD1. Per the germline V gene, CDR1 is SNHLY and CDR2 is FYNNEI. Trimming removed 10 bases from V and 2 bases from J; junction bases left unmatched: 13. The CDR3 spans 15 residues. The CDR3 DNA follows: TGTGCCATCGCGAGAACCGGGACAGGCACCTACGAGCAGTACTTC. Encoded protein: CAIARTGTGTYEQYF.

This chain joins TRBV30 and TRBJ1-1; the D is unclear. The CDR3 covers 10 residues. The V end was cut by 2 bases, the J end by 11 bases, with 9 bases between. CDR1 is GTSNPN and CDR2 is SVGIG in the germline V gene (reference sequence). CDR3 sequence: CAWSRLGAFF. The CDR3 nucleotides read TGTGCCTGGAGTCGCCTCGGGGCTTTCTTT.

CDR3 loop: CASSYSDYAQNTEAFF. CDR3 coding DNA: TGTGCCAGCAGTTACTCGGACTATGCCCAGAACACTGAAGCTTTCTTT. This chain uses TRBV6-5 with TRBJ1-1; no clear D. V shed 0 bases and J shed 1 base, with 12 bases lying between them. Germline V CDR1 and CDR2: MNHEY, SVGAGI. The CDR3 sequence is 16 residues long.

The sample holds a few counts of this clonotype. The chain employs TRBV7-2 and TRBJ2-1; D ambiguous. V was shortened by 5 bases and J by 10 bases, with 15 bases between the two germline ends. The CDR3 is 13 residues long. Germline CDR1 and CDR2: SGHTA and FQGNSA. The CDR3 coding sequence is TGTGCCAGCAGCCGGCCCCTGGAAGACGAGCAGTTCTTC. It specifies CASSRPLEDEQFF.

Only one count was recorded for this clonotype. V usage is TRBV5-1 and J usage is TRBJ1-1, with 8 nucleotides matching TRBD1. The CDR3 consists of 13 residues. V dropped 4 bases and J dropped 10; count of bases not matched to a gene: 9. Germline V gene data show CDR1 as SGHRS and CDR2 as YFSETQ. Here the CDR3 reads CASSEDQGARAFF. CDR3 DNA: TGCGCCAGCAGCGAGGATCAGGGGGCGAGAGCTTTCTTT.

This clonotype was counted a few times. This chain connects TRBV12-3 or TRBV12-4 to TRBJ1-1; D is uncertain. The V and J ends lost 8 bases and 1 base respectively, with 8 bases between them. This CDR3 has 12 residues. CDR3 in amino acids: CASLFSNTEAFF. DNA for the CDR3: TGTGCCAGCTTATTTTCGAACACTGAAGCTTTCTTT.

V and J are TRBV7-2 and TRBJ2-1, with 8 bases matching TRBD2. Germline values: CDR1 SGHTA, CDR2 FQGNSA. The junction had 9 bases not matched to a gene; V was cut back by 5 bases and J by 3 bases. The CDR3 has 16 residues. The CDR3 region is CASSQSGREVYNEQFF. CDR3 bases: TGTGCCAGCAGCCAGTCGGGGCGGGAGGTCTACAATGAGCAGTTCTTC.

This clonotype was seen only a few times. The chain carries TRBV7-9 and TRBJ2-1; TRBD2 matches 7 bases. After removal of 5 bases from V and 8 bases from J, the junction contained 12 bases not matched to a gene. The V gene's germline CDR1 is SEHNR and CDR2 FQNEAQ (reference sequence). This CDR3 has 15 amino acids. CDR3 sequence reads: CASSGGGEFVDEQFF. The CDR3 DNA is TGTGCCAGCAGCGGGGGGGGAGAATTCGTCGATGAGCAGTTCTTC.

This rearrangement joins TRBV20-1 to TRBJ2-5; D not resolved. CDR3 length: 12 residues. Germline loops: CDR1 DFQATT, CDR2 SNEGSKA (reference sequence). Trimming shortened V by 6 bases and J by 5 bases, and 13 bases separated the two germline ends. The CDR3 loop is CSAPELTETQYF. CDR3 DNA sequence: TGCAGTGCCCCGGAGCTAACCGAGACCCAGTACTTC.

This clonotype was seen a few times. CDR3 DNA sequence: TGTGCCAGCAGGGGCGACAGGACGCCTACTGAAGCTTTCTTT. It yields the protein CASRGDRTPTEAFF. The rearrangement joins TRBV6-5 to TRBJ1-1, with D perhaps TRBD1 (6 bases). The CDR3 is 14 amino acids. The germline gives CDR1 MNHEY, CDR2 SVGAGI. V lost 6 bases and J 5 bases, leaving 16 bases between the germline ends.

In its sample, this clonotype was seen many times. The genes are TRBV7-2 and TRBJ2-3, with 13 positions matching TRBD2. The CDR3 sequence is 16 residues long. The V and J ends lost 4 bases and 7 bases, in that order; junction bases with no gene match: 8. The V gene's germline CDR1 is SGHTA and CDR2 FQGNSA. CDR3 sequence: CASSSDRTSGSYTQYF. DNA for the CDR3: TGTGCCAGCAGCTCTGATAGGACTAGCGGGAGTTATACGCAGTATTTT.

The V and J genes are TRBV20-1 and TRBJ2-7; 11 positions agree with TRBD1. The V gene end was trimmed by 2 bases and the J gene end by 5 bases; junction bases not matched to a gene: 5. This CDR3 contains 14 residues. Germline CDR1 is DFQATT and CDR2 is SNEGSKA (reference sequence). The DNA for the CDR3 is TGCAGTGCTAGACCCCGGACAGGGGGCAACGAGCAGTACTTC. Protein: CSARPRTGGNEQYF.

The chain uses TRBV10-3 and TRBJ1-4; a weak D match, TRBD1 (6 bases). From germline, CDR1 is ENHRY and CDR2 SYGVKD. The CDR3 sequence is 16 residues long. The V and J ends lost 4 bases and 3 bases respectively, with 15 bases between them. The CDR3 DNA reads TGTGCCATCAGTGCGACGCTACAGGGAGCTAATGAAAAACTGTTTTTT. Its translation is CAISATLQGANEKLFF.

The genes are TRBV7-9 and TRBJ2-1, with TRBD1 as a possible D gene (6 bases). Germline V gene data show CDR1 as SEHNR and CDR2 as FQNEAQ (reference sequence). V was shortened by 5 bases and J by 6 bases, with 23 bases between the two germline ends. The CDR3 loop spans 17 amino acids. The CDR3 region has the DNA TGTGCCAGCAGCCCCCGGCTTGAGACCCAGGGGCCCAATGAGCAGTTCTTC. Residues: CASSPRLETQGPNEQFF.

This clonotype has ten or more counts. The gene calls are TRBV7-2 and TRBJ2-1, with 10 bases that match TRBD2. Germline V CDR1 and CDR2: SGHTA, FQGNSA. This CDR3 spans 14 amino acids. The V segment lost 1 base and the J segment 8 bases; nucleotides outside the gene matches: 2. The chain's CDR3 is CASSLGGLAYEQFF. The CDR3 DNA follows: TGTGCCAGCAGCTTAGGGGGACTAGCGTATGAGCAGTTCTTC.

This chain uses TRBV12-3 or TRBV12-4 with TRBJ1-1, with 8 bases matching TRBD1. V was pared by 5 bases and J by 5 bases, with 10 bases of the junction left unmatched. The CDR3 spans 15 residues. The CDR3: CASSRRTGLGTEAFF. In nucleotides, the CDR3 is TGTGCCAGCAGTCGCAGGACAGGGCTTGGAACTGAAGCTTTCTTT.

The chain carries TRBV24-1 and TRBJ2-2; tentatively, D is TRBD2 (5 bases). The germline V gene encodes CDR1 KGHDR and CDR2 SFDVKD. The CDR3 runs to 16 residues. The V end lost 3 bases, the J end lost 7 bases, and 17 bases lay between the germline ends. In DNA, the CDR3 is TGTGCCACCAGTGATGCTCGGGAAAAGAGGGTCGGGGAGCTGTTTTTT. This codes for CATSDAREKRVGELFF.

In this sample, this clonotype turned up a few times. In DNA, the CDR3 is TGCAGTGCTCGCGCAGCACTTGCGAACACCGGGGAGCTGTTTTTT. Protein sequence: CSARAALANTGELFF. The rearrangement links TRBV20-1 to TRBJ2-2; D ambiguous. Germline CDR1 is DFQATT and CDR2 is SNEGSKA (reference sequence). The V end was cut by 5 bases, the J end by 0 bases, with 13 bases between. The CDR3 length is 15 residues.